This passage covers 6 T cell receptor beta chains from one sample sequenced in a study of PD-L1 blockade in urothelial cancer. This sample's time point: pretreatment peripheral blood. This table comes from immunoSEQ multiplex PCR, and its TCRdb copy is limited to in-frame clones, with some not included. Here the sample spans under 55,000 clones, about 86% being singletons. Sequencing was performed on PBMCs, taken around atezolizumab (anti-PD-L1) treatment. These receptors originate from a man between 65 and 85 years old with urothelial cancer.

This chain links TRBV5-5 with TRBJ1-4; no definite D call. Trimming pared 1 base from V and 3 bases from J, leaving 7 bases between. CDR3 length equals 14 residues. Germline V gene lookup returns CDR1 SGHKS and CDR2 YYEKEE (reference sequence). DNA for the CDR3: TGTGCCAGCAGCTTGACCAGTGCTAATGAAAAACTGTTTTTT. Amino acids: CASSLTSANEKLFF.

This chain joins TRBV28 and TRBJ2-2; TRBD2 matches 9 bases. Unmatched junction bases numbered 4, after V lost 3 bases and J lost 5 bases. The CDR3 runs 15 residues. Germline CDR1 reads MDHEN; CDR2 reads SYDVKM. The CDR3, as DNA: TGTGCCAGCAGTTTTAGCGGGAGATGGACCGGGGAGCTGTTTTTT. Its translation: CASSFSGRWTGELFF.

The chain uses TRBV6-5 and TRBJ1-5; D is unclear. Germline V gene lookup returns CDR1 MNHEY and CDR2 SVGAGI. Trimming removed 6 bases at V and 4 bases at J, with 10 bases between. The CDR3 consists of 13 residues. The CDR3 region is CASRPTENQPQHF. CDR3 nucleotide sequence: TGTGCCAGCAGGCCTACAGAGAATCAGCCCCAGCATTTT.

This clone came up once. This chain joins TRBV7-2 and TRBJ2-7; D not certain. This CDR3 comprises 13 residues. Germline V lookup: CDR1 SGHTA, CDR2 FQGNSA. Trimming stripped 1 base from V and 5 bases from J, with 9 bases between. The CDR3 loop is CASSLGRWNEQYF. The DNA for the CDR3 is TGTGCCAGCAGCTTAGGGCGGTGGAACGAGCAGTACTTC.

With regard to this clone: Other DNA sequences in the sample encode the same CDR3. The gene calls are TRBV5-6 and TRBJ2-7; the D gene is possibly TRBD1 (6 bases). Germline V gene sequence: CDR1 SGHDT, CDR2 YYEEEE. With 0 bases removed from V and 1 base from J, the gap between germline ends came to 8 bases. The CDR3 spans 14 residues. CDR3 nucleotides: TGTGCCAGCAGCTTGGGGACAGTTTCCTACGAGCAGTACTTC. It encodes CASSLGTVSYEQYF.

The V gene is TRBV4-2, the J gene TRBJ1-1; 7 nucleotides agree with TRBD1. Trimming removed 0 bases from V and 5 bases from J; junction bases left unmatched: 6. CDR3 length: 15 residues. CDR1 is LGHNA, CDR2 YNFKEQ, per germline. The CDR3 DNA reads as TGTGCCAGCAGCCAAGAGGGGGGCAGGGGGACTGAAGCTTTCTTT. Its translation: CASSQEGGRGTEAFF.